A single sample gave rise to the 27 T cell receptor beta chains below, sequenced in a study of cytomegalovirus exposure and HLA in healthy donors. Primers: 60 Vbeta forward and 13 Jbeta reverse. Sequencing used immunoSEQ multiplex PCR; TCRdb keeps in-frame clones, though not all of them. The table includes around 140,000 clones, roughly 70% detected once. Material: PBMCs. The receptor source for this set is a man in his thirties or forties in good health and CMV-seronegative.

This clone came up a few times. This chain uses TRBV12-5 with TRBJ1-1; tentative D call: TRBD1 (6 bases). Germline V gene data show CDR1 as LGHNT and CDR2 as FRNRAP. CDR3 length equals 19 residues. The V and J ends lost 7 bases and 1 base respectively, with 28 bases between them. The CDR3 bases are TGTGCTAGTGCCAATTCGGAGACTTGGACAGCCAAAAAGAACACTGAAGCTTTCTTT. It translates to CASANSETWTAKKNTEAFF.

The gene calls are TRBV2 and TRBJ1-5, with 12 bases aligning to TRBD1. The V gene end was trimmed by 5 bases and the J gene end by 7 bases; junction bases not matched to a gene: 9. The V gene's germline CDR1 is SNHLY and CDR2 FYNNEI. The CDR3 has 16 residues. The CDR3 DNA reads TGTGCCAGCAGTCCCGGGACAGGGGGCGCAGCCCAGCCCCAGCATTTT. Translating gives CASSPGTGGAAQPQHF.

The chain combines TRBV30 with TRBJ2-5; TRBD1 matches at 9 bases. Trimming took 2 bases from V and 4 from J; bases not matched to a gene: 5. CDR1 GTSNPN and CDR2 SVGIG come from the germline V gene (reference sequence). The CDR3 is made up of 14 amino acids. The CDR3 region has the DNA TGTGCCTGGAGTATGACAGGGGGAAGAGAGACCCAGTACTTC. Protein sequence: CAWSMTGGRETQYF.

This chain uses TRBV29-1 with TRBJ2-7; TRBD1 matches at 9 bases. The CDR3 spans 13 residues. The germline V gene has CDR1 SQVTM and CDR2 ANQGSEA. Germline trimming cut 5 bases from V and 5 bases from J; bases unmatched to any gene: 7. CDR3: CSVTGTGSDEQYF. The CDR3, as DNA: TGCAGCGTTACCGGGACAGGGTCCGACGAGCAGTACTTC.

The rearrangement uses TRBV2 and TRBJ2-3, with 7 bases matching TRBD1. Germline-derived CDR1 and CDR2 are SNHLY and FYNNEI. V gave up 5 bases and J gave up 1 base; unmatched junction bases: 3. The CDR3 consists of 14 residues. CDR3 DNA: TGTGCCAGCAGTAGGCAGGGGGGCACAGATACGCAGTATTTT. The encoded protein is CASSRQGGTDTQYF.

This rearrangement joins TRBV7-9 to TRBJ1-1; TRBD1 agrees at 8 bases. CDR1 and CDR2 (germline): SEHNR, FQNEAQ (reference sequence). This CDR3 is built from 12 residues. The V and J ends lost 5 bases and 8 bases, in that order; junction bases with no gene match: 4. In nucleotides, the CDR3 is TGTGCCAGCAGCCGGACAGGGAGGGAAGCTTTCTTT. Translated, it gives CASSRTGREAFF.

This sequence joins TRBV7-9 and TRBJ2-3, with TRBD1 as a possible D gene (5 bases). This CDR3 region has 14 residues. Trimming left V 0 bases short and J 5 bases short, with 9 bases between. The germline V gene encodes CDR1 SEHNR and CDR2 FQNEAQ (reference sequence). The DNA for the CDR3 is TGTGCCAGCAGCTTAGCGGGGCAGGGAGATACGCAGTATTTT. It encodes CASSLAGQGDTQYF.

A note on this clone: Sequence at one end of the junction differs from germline and may be a read error. The chain links TRBV7-9 to TRBJ2-3; tentatively, D is TRBD2 (5 bases). There are 13 residues in the CDR3. Germline CDR1 is SEHNR and CDR2 is FQNEAQ (reference sequence). CDR3 residues: CSSSLGGTDTQYF. CDR3 nucleotide sequence: TGTTCCAGCAGCTTAGGAGGTACAGATACGCAGTATTTT.

V and J are TRBV9 and TRBJ2-3; TRBD1 agrees at 8 bases. From germline, CDR1 is SGDLS and CDR2 YYNGEE. Trimming at V came to 4 bases and at J to 0 bases, leaving 4 bases not matched to a gene. The CDR3 length is 15 residues. CDR3 coding DNA: TGTGCCAGCAGCTCCGGACAGGGAAGCACAGATACGCAGTATTTT. Residues: CASSSGQGSTDTQYF.

The rearrangement links TRBV2 to TRBJ1-5, with D perhaps TRBD1 (6 bases). V was cut by 7 bases and J by 5 bases, with 15 bases left in between. The CDR3 has 14 residues. Germline CDR1 is SNHLY and CDR2 is FYNNEI. CDR3 residues: CASTFRDKYQPQHF. The CDR3 region has the DNA TGTGCCAGCACTTTCCGGGACAAGTATCAGCCCCAGCATTTT.

DNA of the CDR3: TGCGCCAGCAGCTTAACCGAAACAGGGGGAACCACTGAAGCTTTCTTT. Its protein product is CASSLTETGGTTEAFF. V is TRBV5-1 and J is TRBJ1-1, with TRBD1 matching over 8 bases. CDR1 SGHRS and CDR2 YFSETQ come from the germline V gene. The CDR3 is 16 amino acids. Trimming took 2 bases from V and 4 from J; bases not matched to a gene: 10.

The chain joins TRBV29-1 to TRBJ1-2; maybe TRBD1 (5 bases). The CDR3 contains 13 residues. V was shortened by 4 bases and J by 6 bases, with 15 bases between the two germline ends. CDR1 and CDR2 from the germline V gene are SQVTM and ANQGSEA. CDR3 loop: CSVVAGPSDGYTF. In DNA form, the CDR3 reads TGCAGCGTTGTTGCGGGACCTTCGGATGGCTACACCTTC.

The chain recombines TRBV25-1 with TRBJ2-7, with 8 bases matching TRBD1. CDR1 and CDR2 from the germline V gene are MGHDK and SYGVNS. The CDR3 loop spans 13 amino acids. V shed 7 bases and J 1 base; nucleotides not matched to a gene: 3. Here the CDR3 reads CASKGQESYEQYF. As DNA, the CDR3 is TGTGCCAGCAAGGGACAGGAGTCCTACGAGCAGTACTTC.

The chain employs TRBV18 and TRBJ1-4, with TRBD1 as a possible D gene (6 bases). The ends were cut back, 3 bases at V and 3 bases at J, with 17 bases in the middle. The CDR3 totals 17 residues. The V gene's germline CDR1 is KGHSH and CDR2 LQKENI. This chain's CDR3 is CASSPKNPGASNEKLFF. CDR3 DNA: TGTGCCAGCTCACCGAAGAACCCAGGGGCTTCTAATGAAAAACTGTTTTTT.

This chain links TRBV4-1 with TRBJ1-5, with D tentatively TRBD1 (5 bases). The CDR3 has 15 residues. V was shortened by 1 base and J by 3 bases, with 10 bases between the two germline ends. CDR1 is MGHRA and CDR2 is YSYEKL in the germline V gene. CDR3 DNA: TGCGCCAGCAGCCAAGTTCCAGGGTTCAATCAGCCCCAGCATTTT. This gives the protein CASSQVPGFNQPQHF.

J is TRBJ2-3 and V is TRBV28; 9 nucleotides match TRBD2. This CDR3 has 15 residues. J gave up 0 bases and V 5 bases, and 3 bases lay outside the gene matches. Germline-derived CDR1 and CDR2 are MDHEN and SYDVKM. This chain's CDR3 is CASSLAGPSTDTQYF. The CDR3 nucleotides are TGTGCCAGCAGTCTAGCGGGGCCTAGCACAGATACGCAGTATTTT.

The rearrangement joins TRBV4-2 to TRBJ2-5; 14 bases align to TRBD2. Germline V CDR1 and CDR2: LGHNA, YNFKEQ. V was pared by 4 bases and J by 11 bases, with 15 bases of the junction left unmatched. The CDR3 spans 17 residues. DNA for the CDR3: TGTGCCAGCAGCCCGACTGGGACTAGCGGGAGAGGTTACGGGCAGTACTTC. Its translation is CASSPTGTSGRGYGQYF.

The chain has TRBV27 and TRBJ1-2; no firm D call. Germline V gene sequence: CDR1 MNHEY, CDR2 SMNVEV (reference sequence). CDR3 size: 14 residues. Deletions cut 2 bases from V and 4 bases from J, with 11 bases between. As DNA, the CDR3 is TGTGCCAGCAGTTTAAAGCCGTGGGCCTATGGCTACACCTTC. This codes for CASSLKPWAYGYTF.

This rearrangement joins TRBV28 to TRBJ2-4; 8 nucleotides match TRBD2. V lost 11 bases to trimming and J lost 1 base; unmatched junction nucleotides: 4. This CDR3 has 13 residues. The germline V gene has CDR1 MDHEN and CDR2 SYDVKM. The CDR3 is CASGGAAKNIQYF. CDR3 nucleotides: TGTGCCTCCGGGGGGGCGGCCAAAAACATTCAGTACTTC.

This rearrangement joins TRBV6-1 to TRBJ1-2; D is uncertain. The V gene's germline CDR1 is MNHNS and CDR2 SASEGT. Deletions cut 0 bases from V and 4 bases from J, with 9 bases between. The CDR3 has 14 amino acids. In nucleotides, the CDR3 is TGTGCCAGCAGTGAAGCACGGGGTACCTATGGCTACACCTTC. Encoded protein: CASSEARGTYGYTF.

The chain uses TRBV11-3 and TRBJ2-5, with 11 bases matching TRBD2. J was trimmed by 3 bases and V by 3 bases; bases with no gene match: 0. Germline CDR1 is SGHNT and CDR2 is YENEEA. The CDR3 sequence is 14 residues long. Here the CDR3 DNA reads TGTGCCAGCAGCTTGACTAGCGGGAAAGAGACCCAGTACTTC. Its translation is CASSLTSGKETQYF. The full variable domain, rest sourced from reference TRBV11-3 and TRBJ2-5, is EAGVVQSPRYKIIEKKQPVAFWCNPISGHNTLYWYLQNLGQGPELLIRYENEEAVDDSQLPKDRFSAERLKGVDSTLKIQPAELGDSAVYLCASSLTSGKETQYFGPGTRLLVL.

The J gene is TRBJ2-3, the V gene TRBV2; 11 bases line up with TRBD2. In germline, CDR1 is SNHLY, CDR2 FYNNEI. Trimming cost V 10 bases and J 3 bases; bases outside gene matches: 6. CDR3 length: 14 amino acids. The CDR3 sequence: CANLLAGGTDTQYF. The CDR3 nucleotides read TGTGCCAACCTGCTAGCGGGAGGTACAGATACGCAGTATTTT.

The gene calls are TRBV28 and TRBJ2-7; D ambiguous. Trimming took 3 bases from V and 5 from J, leaving 14 bases between them. Germline lookup yields CDR1 MDHEN and CDR2 SYDVKM. The CDR3 runs to 14 residues. The CDR3 DNA sequence: TGTGCCAGCAGTTTGGAGAGGTCCGCCGACGAGCAGTACTTC. Protein: CASSLERSADEQYF.

The rearrangement joins TRBV2 to TRBJ2-7, with 8 bases that match TRBD1. Trimming removed 9 bases from V and 3 bases from J; junction bases left unmatched: 4. Germline assignment: CDR1 SNHLY and CDR2 FYNNEI. The CDR3 is made up of 12 amino acids. CDR3 residues: CASQGAVYEQYF. Written as DNA, the CDR3 is TGTGCCAGTCAGGGGGCGGTCTACGAGCAGTACTTC.

The chain joins TRBV4-1 to TRBJ2-1, with D possibly TRBD1 on 6 matching bases. Germline V gene lookup returns CDR1 MGHRA and CDR2 YSYEKL. The CDR3 sequence is 17 residues long. Trimming left V 3 bases short and J 4 bases short, with 19 bases between. The CDR3 here is CASSHDLRDISYNEQFF. The CDR3 DNA is TGCGCCAGCAGCCATGACTTACGGGACATCTCGTACAATGAGCAGTTCTTC.

The chain has TRBV5-8 and TRBJ2-2, with 7 bases identical to TRBD1. Trimming at V came to 4 bases and at J to 1 base, leaving 4 bases not matched to a gene. CDR1 is SGHTS and CDR2 is YDEGEE in the germline V gene. The CDR3 sequence is 15 residues long. CDR3 DNA sequence: TGTGCCAGCAGCCGTACAGGGGTGAACACCGGGGAGCTGTTTTTT. It is translated as CASSRTGVNTGELFF.

The chain carries TRBV5-1 and TRBJ2-6, with TRBD2 as a possible D gene (8 bases). The CDR3 runs 24 residues. Between the trimmed V and J ends, which lost 1 base and 5 bases, there was a span of 37 bases. CDR1 is SGHRS, CDR2 YFSETQ, per germline. The CDR3 reads CASSLSSGFPGGGVQGGRANVLTF. CDR3 sequence (DNA): TGCGCCAGCAGCTTGAGCTCGGGATTCCCGGGAGGGGGCGTTCAAGGCGGGCGGGCCAACGTCCTGACTTTC.